This T cell receptor (beta chain) was observed in a study of blood T cell repertoires in COVID-19. The wider study: Acute and convalescent COVID-19 specimens originated in the United States, Italy and Spain. T cells, B-cell-depleted T cells, or PBMCs supplied cDNA or gDNA.

The authors' processing: The authors estimated nucleated cell counts from reference gene primer amplification. TCRdb's table, derived via immunoSEQ multiplex PCR, lists solely in-frame clones and lacks some. V and J calls and clone size follow that table, whereas D and trimming were derived from the DNA. Of around 150,000 clones in the sample, around 73% were seen once. The TCR comes from a woman aged 45-59 years with active or convalescent COVID-19. Sequenced input: peripheral blood.

CDR3 amino acids: CASSLVSGGRNSPLHF. DNA for the CDR3: TGTGCCAGCAGCTTAGTATCGGGGGGAAGGAATTCACCCCTCCACTTT. The rearrangement links TRBV7-2 to TRBJ1-6; D might be TRBD1 (5 bases). Between the trimmed V and J ends, which lost 1 base and 7 bases, there was a span of 14 bases. The CDR3 is 16 amino acids. The germline CDR1 and CDR2 sequences are SGHTA and FQGNSA.